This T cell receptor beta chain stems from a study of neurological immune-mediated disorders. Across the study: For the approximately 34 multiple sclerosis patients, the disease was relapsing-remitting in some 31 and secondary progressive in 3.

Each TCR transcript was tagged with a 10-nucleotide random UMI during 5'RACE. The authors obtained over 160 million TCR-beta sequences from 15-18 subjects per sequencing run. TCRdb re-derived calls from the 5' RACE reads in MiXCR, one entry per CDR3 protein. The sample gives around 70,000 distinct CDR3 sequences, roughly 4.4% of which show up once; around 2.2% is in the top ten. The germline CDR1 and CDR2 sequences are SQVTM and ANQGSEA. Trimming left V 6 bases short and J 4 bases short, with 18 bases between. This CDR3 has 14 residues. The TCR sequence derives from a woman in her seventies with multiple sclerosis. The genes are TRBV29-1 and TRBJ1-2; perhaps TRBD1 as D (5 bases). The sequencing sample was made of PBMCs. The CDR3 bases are TGCAGCGTCGAGGAGGGGAAGGGCCCCTATGGCTACACCTTC. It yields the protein CSVEEGKGPYGYTF.